A selection of T cell receptor beta chains follows, all from one sample in a study of cytomegalovirus exposure and HLA in healthy donors. The assay was immunoSEQ multiplex PCR, and TCRdb's table has in-frame clones only and misses some. In the table there are roughly 200,000 clones, 65% to 85% of which are singletons. Sequenced: PBMCs. The receptor source for this set is a man in his forties in good health and CMV-seropositive. Each CDR3 is given with its conserved first and last residue. The D gene is left open where the match is weak. Not all rows give a size; the values are once, few, many and, for expanded clones, a class.

TRBJ1-2 | TRBD1 | - | TRBV5-1 | 15 | CASSLGTGADYGYTF | TGCGCCAGCAGCTTAGGGACAGGAGCAGACTATGGCTACACCTTC
TRBJ1-5 | - | few | TRBV5-1 | 15 | CASSPSADSNQPQHF | TGCGCCAGCAGCCCCTCTGCAGATAGCAATCAGCCCCAGCATTTT
TRBJ2-7 | TRBD2 | - | TRBV9 | 17 | CASSPSSGRPSSYEQYF | TGTGCCAGCAGCCCTTCTAGCGGGAGGCCATCATCCTACGAGCAGTACTTC
TRBJ2-1 | TRBD1 | - | TRBV15 | 15 | CATSRDRGMYNEQFF | TGTGCCACCAGCCGTGACAGGGGAATGTACAATGAGCAGTTCTTC
TRBJ1-2 | TRBD1 | - | TRBV2 | 14 | CASSPDRVDYGYTF | TGTGCCAGCAGTCCGGACAGGGTGGACTATGGCTACACCTTC
TRBJ1-1 | - | - | TRBV10-3 | 14 | CAIRHTSGDTEAFF | TGTGCCATCAGACACACCTCGGGGGATACTGAAGCTTTCTTT
TRBJ1-2 | - | - | TRBV25-1 | 15 | CASSEEEGLAYGYTF | TGTGCCAGCAGTGAAGAAGAGGGCCTTGCGTATGGCTACACCTTC
TRBJ1-2 | - | - | TRBV5-8 | 17 | CASSSPRGQRLDYGYTF | TGTGCCAGCAGCTCCCCTAGAGGTCAGAGGCTAGACTATGGCTACACCTTC
TRBJ1-2 | TRBD1 | - | TRBV15 | 15 | CATSRDRATGYGYTF | TGTGCCACCAGCAGAGACCGCGCGACAGGGTATGGCTACACCTTC
TRBJ2-7 | - | - | TRBV7-2 | 15 | CASSLVLRSSYEQYF | TGTGCCAGCAGCTTAGTTTTGCGTAGCTCCTACGAGCAGTACTTC
TRBJ2-5 | TRBD1 | - | TRBV5-5 | 16 | CASSRRTGESQETQYF | TGTGCCAGCAGCCGTAGGACAGGGGAGTCCCAAGAGACCCAGTACTTC
TRBJ2-1 | TRBD2 | - | TRBV19 | 14 | CASKGGSSYNEQFF | TGTGCCAGTAAGGGCGGGAGCTCCTACAATGAGCAGTTCTTC
TRBJ2-4 | TRBD2 | - | TRBV2 | 16 | CASSPSGLWGGNIQYF | TGTGCCAGCAGCCCGTCGGGGCTCTGGGGGGGAAACATTCAGTACTTC
TRBJ2-7 | TRBD1 | - | TRBV10-3 | 15 | CAISPGTVTTYEQYF | TGTGCCATCAGCCCCGGGACAGTGACGACCTACGAGCAGTACTTC
TRBJ2-1 | - | few | TRBV28 | 17 | CASSLGGAPRRNNEQFF | TGTGCCAGCAGTTTAGGCGGGGCCCCTCGGAGAAACAATGAGCAGTTCTTC
TRBJ2-1 | TRBD2 | few | TRBV30 | 16 | CAWRPPREGHGNEQFF | TGTGCCTGGCGGCCCCCGCGGGAGGGGCATGGCAATGAGCAGTTCTTC
TRBJ2-5 | - | - | TRBV6-1 | 13 | CASTYRASETQYF | TGTGCCAGCACTTACAGGGCCTCGGAGACCCAGTACTTC
TRBJ1-4 | - | - | TRBV2 | 14 | CASSPQRQGEKLFF | TGTGCCAGCAGTCCCCAGAGGCAGGGTGAAAAACTGTTTTTT
TRBJ1-1 | - | few | TRBV5-1 | 13 | CASSLNPGGEAFF | TGCGCCAGCAGCTTGAACCCCGGGGGAGAAGCTTTCTTT
TRBJ2-2 | - | - | TRBV13 | 14 | CASSLGGITGELFF | TGTGCCAGCAGCCTAGGCGGGATCACCGGGGAGCTGTTTTTT
TRBJ2-7 | TRBD2 | - | TRBV12-5 | 17 | CASGLAPGSGSSYEQYF | TGTGCTAGTGGTTTGGCCCCGGGGAGCGGGAGCTCCTACGAGCAGTACTTC
TRBJ2-3 | TRBD2 | - | TRBV5-1 | 16 | CASSLFPSGGGDTQYF | TGCGCCAGCAGCTTGTTTCCTAGCGGGGGGGGAGATACGCAGTATTTT
TRBJ2-2 | - | few | TRBV5-6 | 15 | CASKDRISNTGELFF | TGTGCCAGCAAAGACAGAATCTCGAACACCGGGGAGCTGTTTTTT
TRBJ2-5 | - | - | TRBV27 | 14 | CASSFVGRQETQYF | TGTGCCAGCAGTTTCGTTGGTCGGCAAGAGACCCAGTACTTC
TRBJ2-2 | - | - | TRBV27 | 14 | CASRRGSNTGELFF | TGTGCCAGCAGAAGAGGATCGAACACCGGGGAGCTGTTTTTT
TRBJ1-2 | - | - | TRBV25-1 | 12 | CASKGADYGYTF | TGTGCCAGCAAAGGGGCCGACTATGGCTACACCTTC
TRBJ2-2 | - | - | TRBV11-1 | 11 | CASSPSRELFF | TGTGCCAGCAGCCCAAGCCGGGAGCTGTTTTTT
TRBJ1-6 | - | - | TRBV13 | 16 | CASSLGEGRANSPLHF | TGTGCCAGCAGCCTGGGGGAGGGCAGGGCGAATTCACCCCTCCACTTT
TRBJ1-1 | TRBD1 | - | TRBV6-1 | 16 | CASSEDYRGGNTEAFF | TGTGCCAGCAGTGAGGATTACAGGGGAGGCAACACTGAAGCTTTCTTT
TRBJ1-1 | - | - | TRBV30 | 15 | CAWIESGVYHTEAFF | TGTGCCTGGATCGAAAGCGGGGTTTATCACACTGAAGCTTTCTTT
TRBJ2-1 | TRBD1 | few | TRBV28 | 15 | CASSVLGQGSNEQFF | TGTGCCAGCAGTGTGTTGGGACAGGGTTCCAATGAGCAGTTCTTC
TRBJ2-5 | - | - | TRBV28 | 14 | CASSSGTKKETQYF | TGTGCCAGCAGTTCAGGGACAAAGAAAGAGACCCAGTACTTC
TRBJ1-5 | - | - | TRBV25-1 | 14 | CASSGDTFNQPQHF | TGTGCCAGCAGTGGGGACACTTTCAATCAGCCCCAGCATTTT
TRBJ2-7 | - | - | TRBV7-6 | 14 | CASSLEQGPYEQYF | TGTGCCAGCAGCTTAGAACAGGGACCCTACGAGCAGTACTTC
TRBJ2-7 | TRBD2 | - | TRBV9 | 16 | CASSVGAGGTTYEQYF | TGTGCCAGCAGCGTAGGGGCGGGAGGAACAACCTACGAGCAGTACTTC
TRBJ1-2 | - | - | TRBV2 | 11 | CASGQLYGYTF | TGTGCCAGTGGACAGCTCTATGGCTACACCTTC
TRBJ2-7 | - | - | TRBV30 | 13 | CAWMAGRTYEQYF | TGTGCCTGGATGGCAGGGAGGACCTACGAGCAGTACTTC
TRBJ1-1 | - | - | TRBV6-5 | 13 | CASRPGHNTEAFF | TGTGCCAGCAGACCGGGACATAACACTGAAGCTTTCTTT
TRBJ2-7 | - | - | TRBV18 | 14 | CASSPTFLDYEQYF | TGTGCCAGCTCACCCACGTTCCTAGATTACGAGCAGTACTTC
TRBJ1-2 | - | - | TRBV10-3 | 14 | CAISTRQEGGGYTF | TGTGCCATCAGTACCCGACAGGAAGGAGGTGGCTACACCTTC
TRBJ1-4 | TRBD1 | - | TRBV2 | 14 | CASRGGTGVEKLFF | TGTGCCAGCAGGGGAGGGACAGGGGTTGAAAAACTGTTTTTT
TRBJ2-3 | TRBD2 | - | TRBV29-1 | 15 | CSAIGTSGSTDTQYF | TGCAGCGCTATCGGGACTAGCGGGAGCACAGATACGCAGTATTTT
TRBJ1-1 | - | - | TRBV6-6 | 13 | CASSSPGVAEAFF | TGTGCCAGCAGTTCCCCCGGGGTCGCTGAAGCTTTCTTT
TRBJ2-1 | TRBD2 | once | TRBV9 | 21 | CASSPLYMTSGSLDTYNEQFF | TGTGCCAGCAGCCCGCTCTACATGACTAGCGGGAGTCTTGACACCTACAATGAGCAGTTCTTC
TRBJ1-1 | - | - | TRBV10-1 | 9 | CASSLGAFF | TGCGCCAGCAGCCTCGGGGCTTTCTTT
TRBJ2-1 | - | - | TRBV5-3 | 15 | CATPPAAESYNEQFF | TGTGCCACTCCCCCGGCAGCGGAGAGCTACAATGAGCAGTTCTTC
TRBJ1-5 | - | - | TRBV5-8 | 15 | CASSSAGHSNQPQHF | TGTGCCAGCAGCTCGGCCGGACATAGCAATCAGCCCCAGCATTTT
TRBJ2-7 | TRBD1 | once | TRBV11-3 | 14 | CASSWGTGPYEQYF | TGTGCCAGCAGCTGGGGGACAGGTCCCTACGAGCAGTACTTC
TRBJ2-7 | TRBD1 | once | TRBV4-1 | 16 | CASSHAGTGGSYEQYF | TGCGCCAGCAGCCATGCCGGGACAGGGGGTTCGTACGAGCAGTACTTC
TRBJ2-1 | TRBD2 | - | TRBV7-7 | 15 | CASSLYSSGRDEQFF | TGTGCCAGCAGCTTATATTCTAGCGGGAGAGATGAGCAGTTCTTC